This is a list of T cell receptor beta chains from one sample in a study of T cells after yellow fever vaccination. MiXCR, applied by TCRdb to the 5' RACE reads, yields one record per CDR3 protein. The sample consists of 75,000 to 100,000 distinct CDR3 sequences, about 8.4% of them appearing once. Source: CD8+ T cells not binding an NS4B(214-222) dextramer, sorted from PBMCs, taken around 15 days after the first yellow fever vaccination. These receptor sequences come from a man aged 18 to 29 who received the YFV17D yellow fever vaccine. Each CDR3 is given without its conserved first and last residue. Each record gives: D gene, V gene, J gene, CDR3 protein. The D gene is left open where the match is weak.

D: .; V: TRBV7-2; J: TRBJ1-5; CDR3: ASSLGWASNQPQH
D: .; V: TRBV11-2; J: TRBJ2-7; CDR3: ASSLSSSAYEQY
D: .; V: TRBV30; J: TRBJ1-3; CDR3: AWSGTMGNTIY
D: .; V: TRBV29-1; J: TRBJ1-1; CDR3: SVEYRGLGTEAF
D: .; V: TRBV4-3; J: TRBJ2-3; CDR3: ASSQDWQGRTDTQY
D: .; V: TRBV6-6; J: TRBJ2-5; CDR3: ASGPTRETQY
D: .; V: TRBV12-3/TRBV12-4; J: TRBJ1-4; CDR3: ASSFLLTANEKLF
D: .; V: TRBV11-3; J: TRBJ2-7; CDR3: ASSLGGGHPGAYEQY
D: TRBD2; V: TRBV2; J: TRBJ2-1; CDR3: AFQTSGDLAEQF
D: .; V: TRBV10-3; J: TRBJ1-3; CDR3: AISEGPTRPSGNTIY
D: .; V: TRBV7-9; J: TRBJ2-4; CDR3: ASSLDTGWTKNIQY
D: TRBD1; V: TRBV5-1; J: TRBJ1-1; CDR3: ASSYDRGRPEAF
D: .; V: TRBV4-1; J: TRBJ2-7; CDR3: ASSHPLGGGYEQY
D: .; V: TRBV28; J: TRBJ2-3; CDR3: ASSPESSTDTQY
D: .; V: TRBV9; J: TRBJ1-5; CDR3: ASSVGGYDNQPQH
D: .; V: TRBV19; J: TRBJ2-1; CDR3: ASSIDGGDSYNEQF
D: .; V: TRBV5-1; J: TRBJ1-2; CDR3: ASSHTVSDYGYT
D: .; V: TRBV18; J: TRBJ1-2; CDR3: ASSLDPYGYT
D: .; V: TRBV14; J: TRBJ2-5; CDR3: ASSHFSGWETQY
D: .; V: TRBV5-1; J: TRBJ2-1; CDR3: ASSLRVLTPNNNEQF
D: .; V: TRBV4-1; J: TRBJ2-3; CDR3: ASSHARTGENTDTQY
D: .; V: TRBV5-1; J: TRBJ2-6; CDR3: ASSLERVGANVLT
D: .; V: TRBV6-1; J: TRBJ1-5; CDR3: ASSDSPWEWGQPQH
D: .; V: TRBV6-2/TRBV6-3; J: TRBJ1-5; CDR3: ASSPRQVLHQPQH
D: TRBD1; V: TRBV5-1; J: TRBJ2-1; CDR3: ASSSGQGRDEQF
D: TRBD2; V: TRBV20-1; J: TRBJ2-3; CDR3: SAELAGGIDTQY
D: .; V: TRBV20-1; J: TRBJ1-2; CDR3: SSTRHGYT
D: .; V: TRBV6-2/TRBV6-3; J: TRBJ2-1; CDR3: ASSYRGEYNNEQF
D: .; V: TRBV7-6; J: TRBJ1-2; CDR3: ASSPTVGITLYGYT
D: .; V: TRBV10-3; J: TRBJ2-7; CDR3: AISKSYEQY
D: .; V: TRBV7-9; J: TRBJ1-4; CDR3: ASSPRGRSEKLF
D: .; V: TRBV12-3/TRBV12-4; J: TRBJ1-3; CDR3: ASSLDGSGNTIY
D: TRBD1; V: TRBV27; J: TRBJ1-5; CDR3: ASGGQGVPQPQH
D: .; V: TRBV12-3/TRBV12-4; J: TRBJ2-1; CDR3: ASSSGGLEGSYNEQF
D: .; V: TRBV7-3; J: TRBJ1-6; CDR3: ASSYESSYNSPLH
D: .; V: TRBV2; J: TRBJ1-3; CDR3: ASSVATGNTIY
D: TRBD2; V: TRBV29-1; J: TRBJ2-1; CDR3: SVGTSEDNEQF
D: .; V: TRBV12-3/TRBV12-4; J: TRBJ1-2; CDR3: ASSPGGPANYGYT
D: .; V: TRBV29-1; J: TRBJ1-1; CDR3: SAESTEAF
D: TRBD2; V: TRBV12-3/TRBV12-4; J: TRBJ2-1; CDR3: ASLSGSSYNEQF
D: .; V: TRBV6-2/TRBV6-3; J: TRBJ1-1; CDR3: ASSYWDGLNTEAF
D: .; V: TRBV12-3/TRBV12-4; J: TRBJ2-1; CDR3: ASSFEGNSYNEQF
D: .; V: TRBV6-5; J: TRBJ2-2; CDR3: ASSYSNVAGGGELF
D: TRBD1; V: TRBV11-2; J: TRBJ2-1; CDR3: ASSLVGETGWNEQF
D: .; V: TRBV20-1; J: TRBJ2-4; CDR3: SALWGIQY